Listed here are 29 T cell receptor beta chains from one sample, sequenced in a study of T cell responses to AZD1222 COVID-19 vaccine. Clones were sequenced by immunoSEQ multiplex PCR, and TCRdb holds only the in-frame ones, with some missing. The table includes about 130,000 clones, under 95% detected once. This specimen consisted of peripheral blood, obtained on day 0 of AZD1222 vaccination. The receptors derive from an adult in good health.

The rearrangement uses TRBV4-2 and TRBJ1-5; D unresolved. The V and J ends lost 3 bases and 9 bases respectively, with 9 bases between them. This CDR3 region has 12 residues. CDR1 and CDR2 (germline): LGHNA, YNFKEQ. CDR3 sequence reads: CASSQRDGPQHF. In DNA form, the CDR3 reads TGTGCCAGCAGCCAGAGGGATGGGCCCCAGCATTTT.

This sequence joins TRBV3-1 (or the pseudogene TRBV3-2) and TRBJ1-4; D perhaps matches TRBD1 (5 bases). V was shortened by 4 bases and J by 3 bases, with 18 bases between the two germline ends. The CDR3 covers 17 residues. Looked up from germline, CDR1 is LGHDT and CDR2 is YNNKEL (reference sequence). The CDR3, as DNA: TGTGCCAGCAGCCGGGGCGACGGGTGGTCGGCTAATGAAAAACTGTTTTTT. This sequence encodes CASSRGDGWSANEKLFF.

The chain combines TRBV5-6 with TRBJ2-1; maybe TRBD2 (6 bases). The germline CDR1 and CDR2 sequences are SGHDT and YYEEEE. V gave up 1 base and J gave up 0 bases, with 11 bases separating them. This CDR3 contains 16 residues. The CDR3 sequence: CASSLSGLSSYNEQFF. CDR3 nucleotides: TGTGCCAGCAGCTTGTCTGGACTAAGCTCCTACAATGAGCAGTTCTTC.

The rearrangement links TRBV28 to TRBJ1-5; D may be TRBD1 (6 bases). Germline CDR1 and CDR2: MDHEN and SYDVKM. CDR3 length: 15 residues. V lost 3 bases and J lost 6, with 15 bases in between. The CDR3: CASSFSGGAGQPQHF. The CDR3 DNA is TGTGCCAGCAGTTTTTCTGGGGGCGCCGGTCAGCCCCAGCATTTT.

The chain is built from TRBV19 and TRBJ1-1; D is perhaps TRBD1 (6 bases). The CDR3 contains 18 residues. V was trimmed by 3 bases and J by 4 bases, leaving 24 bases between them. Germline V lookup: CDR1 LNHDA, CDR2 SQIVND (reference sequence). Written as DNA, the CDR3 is TGTGCCAGTAGTATGGTAGCAAGTGGGGCAGGCAGGGGCACTGAAGCTTTCTTT. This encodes CASSMVASGAGRGTEAFF.

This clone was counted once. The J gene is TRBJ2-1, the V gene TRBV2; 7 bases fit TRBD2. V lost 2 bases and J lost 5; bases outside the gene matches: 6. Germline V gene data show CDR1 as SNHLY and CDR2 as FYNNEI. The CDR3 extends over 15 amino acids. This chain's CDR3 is CASSEWRELHNEQFF. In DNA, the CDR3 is TGTGCCAGCAGTGAATGGCGGGAGTTACACAATGAGCAGTTCTTC.

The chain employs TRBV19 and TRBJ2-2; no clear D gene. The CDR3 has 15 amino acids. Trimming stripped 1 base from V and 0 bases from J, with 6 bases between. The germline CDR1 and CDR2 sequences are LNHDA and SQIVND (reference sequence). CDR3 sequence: CASSIGLTNTGELFF. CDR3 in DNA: TGTGCCAGTAGTATAGGGCTGACGAACACCGGGGAGCTGTTTTTT.

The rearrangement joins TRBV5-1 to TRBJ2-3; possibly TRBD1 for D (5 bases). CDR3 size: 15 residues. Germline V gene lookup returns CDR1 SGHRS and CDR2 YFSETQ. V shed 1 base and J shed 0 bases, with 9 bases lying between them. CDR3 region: CASSLTQGSTDTQYF. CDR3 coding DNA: TGCGCCAGCAGCTTGACCCAGGGAAGCACAGATACGCAGTATTTT. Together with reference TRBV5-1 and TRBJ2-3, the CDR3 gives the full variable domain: KAGVTQTPRYLIKTRGQQVTLSCSPISGHRSVSWYQQTPGQGLQFLFEYFSETQRNKGNFPGRFSGRQFSNSRSEMNVSTLELGDSALYLCASSLTQGSTDTQYFGPGTRLTVL.

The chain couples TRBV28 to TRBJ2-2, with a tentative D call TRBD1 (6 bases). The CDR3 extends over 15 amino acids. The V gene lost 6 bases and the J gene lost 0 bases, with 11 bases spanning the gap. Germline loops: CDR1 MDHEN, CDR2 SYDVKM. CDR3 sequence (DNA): TGTGCCAGCAGGCAGGGGCGCGCGAACACCGGGGAGCTGTTTTTT. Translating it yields CASRQGRANTGELFF.

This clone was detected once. The CDR3 DNA is TGTGCCAGCAGCCCTAGCACAGATACGCAGTATTTT. This encodes CASSPSTDTQYF. This chain connects TRBV2 to TRBJ2-3; no clear D. CDR3 size: 12 residues. Germline values: CDR1 SNHLY, CDR2 FYNNEI. Trimming stripped 6 bases from V and 0 bases from J, with 4 bases between.

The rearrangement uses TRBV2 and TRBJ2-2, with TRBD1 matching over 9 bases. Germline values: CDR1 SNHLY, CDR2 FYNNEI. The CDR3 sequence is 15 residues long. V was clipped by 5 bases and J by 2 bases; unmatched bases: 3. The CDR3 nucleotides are TGTGCCAGCAGTTGGGGACAGGGAAACACCGGGGAGCTGTTTTTT. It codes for CASSWGQGNTGELFF.

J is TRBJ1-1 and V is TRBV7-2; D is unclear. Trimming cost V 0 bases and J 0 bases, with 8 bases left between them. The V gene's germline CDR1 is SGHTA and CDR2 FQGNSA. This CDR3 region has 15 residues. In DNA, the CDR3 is TGTGCCAGCAGCTTAGCTGTGGGTTTGAACACTGAAGCTTTCTTT. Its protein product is CASSLAVGLNTEAFF.

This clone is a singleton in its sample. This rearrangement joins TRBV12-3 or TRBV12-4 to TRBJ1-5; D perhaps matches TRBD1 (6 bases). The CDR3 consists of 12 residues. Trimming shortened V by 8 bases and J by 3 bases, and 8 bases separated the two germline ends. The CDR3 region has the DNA TGTGCCAGCCACAGGGACAATCAGCCCCAGCATTTT. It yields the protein CASHRDNQPQHF.

As DNA, the CDR3 is TGTGCCAGCAGTTTAGGGCTAGCGGGAGGGCCGAGGGAGACCCAGTACTTC. Its translation: CASSLGLAGGPRETQYF. This chain joins TRBV28 and TRBJ2-5; 12 bases fit TRBD2. J was trimmed by 5 bases and V by 2 bases; bases with no gene match: 9. From germline, CDR1 is MDHEN and CDR2 SYDVKM. The CDR3 has 17 amino acids.

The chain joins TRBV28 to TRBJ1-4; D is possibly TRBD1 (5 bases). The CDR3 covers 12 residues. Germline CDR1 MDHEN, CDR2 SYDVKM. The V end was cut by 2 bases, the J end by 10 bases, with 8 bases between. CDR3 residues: CASSLGGRKLFF. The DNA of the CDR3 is TGTGCCAGCAGTTTAGGGGGAAGAAAACTGTTTTTT. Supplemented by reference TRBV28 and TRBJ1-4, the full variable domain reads DVKVTQSSRYLVKRTGEKVFLECVQDMDHENMFWYRQDPGLGLRLIYFSYDVKMKEKGDIPEGYSVSREKKERFSLILESASTNQTSMYLCASSLGGRKLFFGSGTQLSVL.

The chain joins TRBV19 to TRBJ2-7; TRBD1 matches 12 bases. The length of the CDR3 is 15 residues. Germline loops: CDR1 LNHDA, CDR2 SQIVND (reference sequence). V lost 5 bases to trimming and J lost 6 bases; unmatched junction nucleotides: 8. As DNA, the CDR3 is TGTGCCAGTAGTCCCGGGACAGGGGGCTCACCCGAGCAGTACTTC. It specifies CASSPGTGGSPEQYF.

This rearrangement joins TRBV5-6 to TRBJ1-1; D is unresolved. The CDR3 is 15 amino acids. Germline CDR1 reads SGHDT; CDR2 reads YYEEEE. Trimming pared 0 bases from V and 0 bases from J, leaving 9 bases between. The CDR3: CASSLGEGMNTEAFF. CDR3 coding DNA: TGTGCCAGCAGCTTGGGAGAGGGAATGAACACTGAAGCTTTCTTT.

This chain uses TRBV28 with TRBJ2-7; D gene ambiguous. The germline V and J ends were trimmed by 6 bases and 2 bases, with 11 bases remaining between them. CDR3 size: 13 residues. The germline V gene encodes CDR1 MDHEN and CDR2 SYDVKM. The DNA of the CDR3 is TGTGCCAGCAGCCTCCGACACCCCTACGAGCAGTACTTC. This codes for CASSLRHPYEQYF.

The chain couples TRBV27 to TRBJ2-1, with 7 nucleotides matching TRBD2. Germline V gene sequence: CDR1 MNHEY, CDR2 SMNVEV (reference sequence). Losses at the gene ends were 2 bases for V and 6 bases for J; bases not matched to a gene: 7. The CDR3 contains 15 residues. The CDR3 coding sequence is TGTGCCAGCAGTTTAAGGGGAGGGTTATTCAATGAGCAGTTCTTC. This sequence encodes CASSLRGGLFNEQFF.

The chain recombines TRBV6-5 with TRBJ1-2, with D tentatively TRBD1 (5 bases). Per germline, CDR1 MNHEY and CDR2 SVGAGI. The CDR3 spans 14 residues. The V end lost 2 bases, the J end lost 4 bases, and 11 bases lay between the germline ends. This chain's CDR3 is CASSYGGDGYGYTF. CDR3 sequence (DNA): TGTGCCAGCAGTTACGGGGGGGATGGCTATGGCTACACCTTC.

This CDR3 reads CASSFLSIPTEAFF. The CDR3 DNA sequence: TGTGCCAGCAGTTTTCTATCCATACCCACTGAAGCTTTCTTT. This chain connects TRBV28 to TRBJ1-1; D not certain. The V end lost 3 bases, the J end lost 4 bases, and 12 bases lay between the germline ends. The germline gives CDR1 MDHEN, CDR2 SYDVKM. CDR3 size: 14 residues. The variable domain in full, with the rest retrieved from reference TRBV28 and TRBJ1-1, is DVKVTQSSRYLVKRTGEKVFLECVQDMDHENMFWYRQDPGLGLRLIYFSYDVKMKEKGDIPEGYSVSREKKERFSLILESASTNQTSMYLCASSFLSIPTEAFFGQGTRLTVV.

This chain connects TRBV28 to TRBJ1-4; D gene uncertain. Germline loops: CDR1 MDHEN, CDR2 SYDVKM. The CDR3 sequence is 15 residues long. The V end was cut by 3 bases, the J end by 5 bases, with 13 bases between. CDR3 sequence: CASSLQATLNEKLFF. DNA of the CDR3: TGTGCCAGCAGTTTGCAGGCAACCCTAAATGAAAAACTGTTTTTT. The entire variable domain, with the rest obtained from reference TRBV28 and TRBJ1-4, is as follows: DVKVTQSSRYLVKRTGEKVFLECVQDMDHENMFWYRQDPGLGLRLIYFSYDVKMKEKGDIPEGYSVSREKKERFSLILESASTNQTSMYLCASSLQATLNEKLFFGSGTQLSVL.

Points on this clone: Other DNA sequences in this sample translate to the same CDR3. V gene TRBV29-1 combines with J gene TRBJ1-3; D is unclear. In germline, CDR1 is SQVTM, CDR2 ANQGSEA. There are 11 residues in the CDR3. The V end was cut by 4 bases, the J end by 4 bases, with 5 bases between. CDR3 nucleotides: TGCAGCGTTGGCAGCGGAAACACCATATATTTT. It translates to CSVGSGNTIYF.

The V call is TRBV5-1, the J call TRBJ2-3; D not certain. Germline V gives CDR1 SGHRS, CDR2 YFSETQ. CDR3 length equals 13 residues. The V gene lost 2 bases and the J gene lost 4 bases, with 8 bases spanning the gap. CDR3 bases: TGCGCCAGCAGCTTAGACCCCTCAGATACGCAGTATTTT. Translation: CASSLDPSDTQYF.

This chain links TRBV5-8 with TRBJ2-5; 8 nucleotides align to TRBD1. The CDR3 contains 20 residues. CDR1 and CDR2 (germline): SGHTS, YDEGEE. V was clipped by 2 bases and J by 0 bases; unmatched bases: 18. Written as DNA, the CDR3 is TGTGCCAGCAGCTTACAATACGGACAGGGTAGTTGGTCGGACCAAGAGACCCAGTACTTC. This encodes CASSLQYGQGSWSDQETQYF.

The CDR3 DNA reads as TGCAGCGTTGAAGATTCTAGGACCGGGTCTATCTACGAGCAGTACTTC. Its translation is CSVEDSRTGSIYEQYF. The J gene is TRBJ2-7, the V gene TRBV29-1; no reliable D call. V lost 0 bases to trimming and J lost 3 bases, with 18 bases between them. The CDR3 contains 16 residues. CDR1 is SQVTM, CDR2 ANQGSEA, per germline.

As DNA, the CDR3 is TGTGCCAGCAGTTACGGGGACTCGCAAGAGACCCAGTACTTC. Translation gives CASSYGDSQETQYF. J is TRBJ2-5 and V is TRBV6-5; a possible D gene is TRBD2 (6 bases). V was trimmed by 2 bases and J by 2 bases, leaving 9 bases between them. Germline values: CDR1 MNHEY, CDR2 SVGAGI. The CDR3 loop spans 14 amino acids.

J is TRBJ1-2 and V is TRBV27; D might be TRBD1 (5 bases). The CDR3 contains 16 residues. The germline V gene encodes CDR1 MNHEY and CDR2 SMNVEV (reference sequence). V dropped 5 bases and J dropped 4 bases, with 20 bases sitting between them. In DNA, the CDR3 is TGTGCCAGCAGTCCCTCGCCGGGACCAGGAGCCTATGGCTACACCTTC. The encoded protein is CASSPSPGPGAYGYTF.

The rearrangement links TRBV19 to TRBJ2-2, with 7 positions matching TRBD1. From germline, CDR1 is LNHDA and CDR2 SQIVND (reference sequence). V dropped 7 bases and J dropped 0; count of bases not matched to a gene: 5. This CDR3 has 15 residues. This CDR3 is CASKRQGPNTGELFF. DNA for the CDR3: TGTGCCAGTAAGAGACAGGGCCCGAACACCGGGGAGCTGTTTTTT.